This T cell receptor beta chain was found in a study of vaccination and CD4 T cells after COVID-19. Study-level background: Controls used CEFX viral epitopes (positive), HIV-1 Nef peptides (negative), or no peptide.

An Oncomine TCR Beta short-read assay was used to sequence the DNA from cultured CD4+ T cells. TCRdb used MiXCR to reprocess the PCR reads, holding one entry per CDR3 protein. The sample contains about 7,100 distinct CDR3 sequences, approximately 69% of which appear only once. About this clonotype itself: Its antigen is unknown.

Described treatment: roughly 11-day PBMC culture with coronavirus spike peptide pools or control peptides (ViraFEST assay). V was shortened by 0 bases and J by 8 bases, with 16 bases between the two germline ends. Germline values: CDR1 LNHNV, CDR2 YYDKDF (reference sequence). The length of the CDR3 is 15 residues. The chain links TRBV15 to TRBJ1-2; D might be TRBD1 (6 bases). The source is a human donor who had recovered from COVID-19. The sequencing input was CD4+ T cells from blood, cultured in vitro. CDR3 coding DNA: TGTGCCACCAGCAGAGATCTAGCAGGGGAGACCGGCTACACCTTC. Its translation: CATSRDLAGETGYTF.